This passage covers 18 T cell receptor beta chains from one sample sequenced in a study of blood T cell repertoires in COVID-19. Clones were read by immunoSEQ multiplex PCR, and TCRdb kept only the in-frame ones, dropping some. Of about 180,000 clones in the sample, around 87% were seen once. The sample consisted of peripheral blood. Receptor source: a man in his forties or fifties with active or convalescent COVID-19.

J is TRBJ1-1 and V is TRBV5-6, with D uncertain. The CDR3 runs to 14 residues. Germline lookup yields CDR1 SGHDT and CDR2 YYEEEE. Trimming shortened V by 4 bases and J by 3 bases, and 13 bases separated the two germline ends. CDR3 nucleotides: TGTGCCAGCAGCCATGGACTTAGTGACACTGAAGCTTTCTTT. Amino acids: CASSHGLSDTEAFF.

V is TRBV11-2 and J is TRBJ1-1; the D gene is possibly TRBD1 (6 bases). There are 13 residues in the CDR3. V dropped 1 base and J dropped 5 bases, with 8 bases sitting between them. Germline V gene data show CDR1 as SGHAT and CDR2 as FQNNGV. In DNA, the CDR3 is TGTGCCAGCAGCTTAGTACAGGGAACTGAAGCTTTCTTT. Its translation is CASSLVQGTEAFF.

The V and J genes are TRBV7-8 and TRBJ1-1, with 9 bases that match TRBD1. This CDR3 region has 15 residues. Germline CDR1 and CDR2: SGHVS and FQNEAQ. With V trimmed by 5 bases and J by 7 bases, 11 bases remained unmatched. Here the CDR3 DNA reads TGTGCCAGCAGCCTCAAACAGGGGGCTGTAAGTGAAGCTTTCTTT. Translation: CASSLKQGAVSEAFF.

This clone occurred a few times. The rearrangement uses TRBV24-1 and TRBJ1-1, with TRBD1 as a possible D gene (5 bases). V was cut by 2 bases and J by 5 bases, with 17 bases left in between. The CDR3 loop spans 16 amino acids. In germline, CDR1 is KGHDR, CDR2 SFDVKD. The CDR3 bases are TGTGCCACCAGTGATTCCCGGACTTTCCGGGGGACTGAAGCTTTCTTT. Its protein is CATSDSRTFRGTEAFF.

This clone appeared a few times. The junction shows a germline mismatch at one end, possibly a read error. The chain recombines TRBV5-4 with TRBJ2-1; 7 bases are shared with TRBD2. CDR3 length: 12 residues. CDR1 is SGHNT, CDR2 YYREEE, per germline (reference sequence). CDR3 amino acids: CASSLDGGGTVF. The CDR3 DNA reads TGTGCCAGCAGCTTGGATGGGGGGGGGACCGTCTTC.

J is TRBJ2-3 and V is TRBV12-3 or TRBV12-4; no clear D. V was cut by 3 bases and J by 4 bases, with 8 bases left in between. CDR3 length: 13 amino acids. CDR3 DNA: TGTGCCAGCAGTTTTACAGAGTCAGATACGCAGTATTTT. Its translation: CASSFTESDTQYF.

The chain links TRBV27 to TRBJ2-7, with TRBD1 identical over 9 bases. V shed 6 bases, J shed 1 base, and the junction held 7 bases outside the gene matches. Germline V lookup: CDR1 MNHEY, CDR2 SMNVEV (reference sequence). The CDR3 runs to 15 residues. The CDR3 sequence: CASRTGTGNSYEQYF. CDR3 DNA: TGTGCCAGCAGGACCGGGACAGGGAATTCCTACGAGCAGTACTTC.

J is TRBJ1-2 and V is TRBV5-5, with a weak D call TRBD1 (6 bases). V shed 3 bases and J shed 0 bases, with 15 bases lying between them. The CDR3 spans 16 residues. The germline CDR1 and CDR2 sequences are SGHKS and YYEKEE (reference sequence). The CDR3 DNA reads as TGTGCCAGCAGCTCCATCAGGGGATATACTAACTATGGCTACACCTTC. This sequence encodes CASSSIRGYTNYGYTF. Full variable domain (missing parts from reference TRBV5-5 and TRBJ1-2): DAGVTQSPTHLIKTRGQQVTLRCSPISGHKSVSWYQQVLGQGPQFIFQYYEKEERGRGNFPDRFSARQFPNYSSELNVNALLLGDSALYLCASSSIRGYTNYGYTFGSGTRLTVV.

The rearrangement joins TRBV6-5 to TRBJ1-1, with 12 positions matching TRBD1. Looked up from germline, CDR1 is MNHEY and CDR2 is SVGAGI. The CDR3 spans 13 residues. V shed 6 bases and J 14 bases; nucleotides not matched to a gene: 10. In nucleotides, the CDR3 is TGTGCCAGCAGAGACCCGGGACAGGGGGCTAAATTCTTT. Amino acid sequence: CASRDPGQGAKFF.

This clone came up a few times. V and J are TRBV6-5 and TRBJ2-2, with TRBD2 as a possible D gene (7 bases). This CDR3 has 14 residues. With 0 bases removed from V and 11 bases from J, the gap between germline ends came to 13 bases. CDR1 and CDR2 (germline): MNHEY, SVGAGI. The CDR3 bases are TGTGCCAGCAGTTACTCCACAGGGAGGGTAGAGCTGTTTTTT. Residues: CASSYSTGRVELFF.

The chain uses TRBV6-5 and TRBJ1-1, with D perhaps TRBD1 (6 bases). This CDR3 is 14 amino acids long. Trimming left V 6 bases short and J 5 bases short, with 16 bases between. The germline gives CDR1 MNHEY, CDR2 SVGAGI. In DNA form, the CDR3 reads TGTGCCAGCAGCAGAGGACAGCCAAGAACTGAAGCTTTCTTT. Translating gives CASSRGQPRTEAFF.

The V and J genes are TRBV28 and TRBJ1-4; no firm D call. The V gene lost 6 bases and the J gene lost 0 bases, with 8 bases spanning the gap. In germline, CDR1 is MDHEN, CDR2 SYDVKM. The CDR3 totals 14 residues. DNA for the CDR3: TGTGCCAGCAGCCCCTCTGCAACTAATGAAAAACTGTTTTTT. Encoded protein: CASSPSATNEKLFF. Drawing the rest from reference TRBV28 and TRBJ1-4, the complete variable domain is DVKVTQSSRYLVKRTGEKVFLECVQDMDHENMFWYRQDPGLGLRLIYFSYDVKMKEKGDIPEGYSVSREKKERFSLILESASTNQTSMYLCASSPSATNEKLFFGSGTQLSVL.

The chain joins TRBV5-1 to TRBJ2-3; 7 bases map to TRBD1. With V trimmed by 4 bases and J by 3 bases, 8 bases remained unmatched. CDR3 length equals 15 residues. Germline lookup yields CDR1 SGHRS and CDR2 YFSETQ. The CDR3 is CASSPDGQATDTQYF. DNA of the CDR3: TGCGCCAGCAGCCCTGACGGACAGGCGACAGATACGCAGTATTTT.

J is TRBJ1-4 and V is TRBV5-1, with D possibly matching TRBD1 (5 bases). V lost 0 bases and J lost 7, with 10 bases in between. CDR1 and CDR2 from the germline V gene are SGHRS and YFSETQ. CDR3 length: 14 amino acids. The CDR3 DNA follows: TGCGCCAGCAGCTTGGGGCAGGGAAGTGAAAAACTGTTTTTT. Amino acids: CASSLGQGSEKLFF.

The chain is built from TRBV7-8 and TRBJ1-3, with 7 bases identical to TRBD1. Germline CDR1 reads SGHVS; CDR2 reads FQNEAQ. With 1 base clipped from V and 4 bases from J, the junction kept 7 bases outside the gene matches. The CDR3 totals 16 residues. In DNA form, the CDR3 reads TGTGCCAGCAGCTTAGGCCCAGGGGGAAGAGGAAACACCATATATTTT. Protein: CASSLGPGGRGNTIYF.

This clone has just one count. This chain joins TRBV4-2 and TRBJ2-7, with 8 bases identical to TRBD1. Germline values: CDR1 LGHNA, CDR2 YNFKEQ. With 2 bases clipped from V and 7 bases from J, the junction kept 7 bases outside the gene matches. CDR3 size: 14 residues. The CDR3 reads CASSQRTGPREQYF. The CDR3 bases are TGTGCCAGCAGCCAAAGGACAGGGCCGAGGGAGCAGTACTTC.

The chain has TRBV6-2 or TRBV6-3 and TRBJ1-3; unclear D gene. Trimming removed 5 bases at V and 8 bases at J, with 13 bases between. The CDR3 consists of 13 residues. From germline, CDR1 is MNHEY and CDR2 SVGEGT. CDR3 residues: CASSPAGRDTIYF. As DNA, the CDR3 is TGTGCCAGCAGTCCGGCGGGAAGGGACACCATATATTTT.

V is TRBV7-3 and J is TRBJ2-7, with 10 nucleotides matching TRBD2. This CDR3 comprises 15 residues. Germline-derived CDR1 and CDR2 are SGHTA and FQGTGA. The V gene end was trimmed by 0 bases and the J gene end by 6 bases; junction bases not matched to a gene: 5. CDR3 amino acids: CASSLTSGGASEQYF. The CDR3 nucleotides are TGTGCCAGCAGCTTAACCAGCGGGGGGGCGTCCGAGCAGTACTTC.